This entry lists 15 T cell receptor beta chains sequenced from one sample in a study of T cell responses to AZD1222 COVID-19 vaccine. Sequencing was performed with immunoSEQ multiplex PCR; in TCRdb, only in-frame clones are kept and a portion is missing. Of more than 150,000 clones in the sample, around 88% were seen once. Material: peripheral blood, obtained on day 0 of AZD1222 vaccination. These receptors all stem from an adult in good health.

V gene TRBV3-1 (or the pseudogene TRBV3-2) combines with J gene TRBJ2-7, with 8 nucleotides matching TRBD1. The V gene end was trimmed by 3 bases and the J gene end by 7 bases; junction bases not matched to a gene: 8. The germline V gene has CDR1 LGHDT and CDR2 YNNKEL (reference sequence). The CDR3 contains 14 residues. CDR3 region: CASSQAQGAREQYF. The CDR3 DNA sequence: TGTGCCAGCAGCCAGGCGCAGGGGGCGCGGGAGCAGTACTTC.

The chain carries TRBV7-9 and TRBJ2-3; 11 bases are shared with TRBD2. Losses at the gene ends were 8 bases for V and 4 bases for J; bases not matched to a gene: 8. The CDR3 runs 15 residues. Per germline, CDR1 SEHNR and CDR2 FQNEAQ (reference sequence). In DNA, the CDR3 is TGTGCCAGCGAGGATAGCGGGGGGGCTCCAGATACGCAGTATTTT. The encoded protein is CASEDSGGAPDTQYF.

The J gene is TRBJ2-7, the V gene TRBV9; D gene uncertain. Per the germline V gene, CDR1 is SGDLS and CDR2 is YYNGEE. This CDR3 has 14 residues. Trimming shortened V by 0 bases and J by 6 bases, and 13 bases separated the two germline ends. The DNA for the CDR3 is TGTGCCAGCAGCGTAGAGGGTAAACACGCCGAGCAGTACTTC. It is translated as CASSVEGKHAEQYF. Variable domain in full (rest from reference TRBV9 and TRBJ2-7): DSGVTQTPKHLITATGQRVTLRCSPRSGDLSVYWYQQSLDQGLQFLIQYYNGEERAKGNILERFSAQQFPDLHSELNLSSLELGDSALYFCASSVEGKHAEQYFGPGTRLTVT.

V usage is TRBV5-1 and J usage is TRBJ2-3; no reliable D call. The length of the CDR3 is 15 residues. Germline loops: CDR1 SGHRS, CDR2 YFSETQ. With 0 bases removed from V and 1 base from J, the gap between germline ends came to 9 bases. As DNA, the CDR3 is TGCGCCAGCAGCTTGGCCCAACACCGCACAGATACGCAGTATTTT. Translation: CASSLAQHRTDTQYF.

The V gene is TRBV5-6, the J gene TRBJ2-5, with D uncertain. V was shortened by 3 bases and J by 5 bases, with 11 bases between the two germline ends. The CDR3 has 13 amino acids. Germline values: CDR1 SGHDT, CDR2 YYEEEE. The CDR3 DNA sequence: TGTGCCAGCAGCTCCCCGTCGTGGGAGACCCAGTACTTC. Translation gives CASSSPSWETQYF. Variable domain in full (rest from reference TRBV5-6 and TRBJ2-5): DAGVTQSPTHLIKTRGQQVTLRCSPKSGHDTVSWYQQALGQGPQFIFQYYEEEERQRGNFPDRFSGHQFPNYSSELNVNALLLGDSALYLCASSSPSWETQYFGPGTRLLVL.

The V gene is TRBV7-9, the J gene TRBJ1-3, with D maybe TRBD1 (5 bases). V dropped 7 bases and J dropped 0 bases, with 13 bases sitting between them. This CDR3 has 15 residues. Germline V gene sequence: CDR1 SEHNR, CDR2 FQNEAQ (reference sequence). DNA for the CDR3: TGTGCCAGCACCTCATCAGACAGCTCTGGAAACACCATATATTTT. Residues: CASTSSDSSGNTIYF.

Here the CDR3 DNA reads TGTGCCAGCAGCTTGATCTACGCGGGACTAGCGACTTCCTACAATGAGCAGTTCTTC. Translation: CASSLIYAGLATSYNEQFF. The gene calls are TRBV7-3 and TRBJ2-1; TRBD2 agrees at 10 bases. This CDR3 comprises 19 residues. With 3 bases clipped from V and 1 base from J, the junction kept 12 bases outside the gene matches. CDR1 and CDR2 from the germline V gene are SGHTA and FQGTGA.

DNA for the CDR3: TGTGCCAGCAGCTCACCCCCAGGAGGGGATGACACTGAAGCTTTCTTT. Translation gives CASSSPPGGDDTEAFF. V and J are TRBV5-6 and TRBJ1-1; D is perhaps TRBD1 (5 bases). The CDR3 is 16 amino acids. CDR1 and CDR2 (germline): SGHDT, YYEEEE. The V end lost 3 bases, the J end lost 3 bases, and 18 bases lay between the germline ends.

The gene calls are TRBV12-3 or TRBV12-4 and TRBJ1-5, with D tentatively TRBD1 (5 bases). The V end was cut by 5 bases, the J end by 9 bases, with 8 bases between. This CDR3 comprises 11 residues. DNA of the CDR3: TGTGCCAGCAGTCTCCAGGGGCCCCAGCATTTT. Amino acids: CASSLQGPQHF.

J is TRBJ1-3 and V is TRBV12-5, with 9 bases that match TRBD1. The CDR3 length is 15 residues. Germline assignment: CDR1 LGHNT and CDR2 FRNRAP. V lost 5 bases and J lost 2; bases outside the gene matches: 4. CDR3 sequence reads: CASGAQGATGNTIYF. The CDR3 region has the DNA TGTGCTAGTGGTGCACAGGGGGCCACTGGAAACACCATATATTTT.

The chain combines TRBV6-2 or TRBV6-3 with TRBJ1-1; D may be TRBD1 (5 bases). Between the trimmed V and J ends, which lost 5 bases and 7 bases, there was a span of 11 bases. The CDR3 length is 12 residues. CDR1 and CDR2 from the germline V gene are MNHEY and SVGEGT. CDR3 DNA: TGTGCCAGCAGTCGGGACCCAAGTGAAGCTTTCTTT. As protein: CASSRDPSEAFF.

The rearrangement uses TRBV11-1 and TRBJ2-5, with 12 bases aligning to TRBD2. After removal of 5 bases from V and 0 bases from J, the junction contained 4 bases not matched to a gene. CDR1 SGHAT and CDR2 FQDESV come from the germline V gene (reference sequence). This CDR3 spans 16 amino acids. The CDR3 sequence is CASSRRLAGDQETQYF. DNA of the CDR3: TGTGCCAGCAGCCGACGACTAGCGGGAGACCAAGAGACCCAGTACTTC. Full variable domain (missing parts from reference TRBV11-1 and TRBJ2-5): EAEVAQSPRYKITEKSQAVAFWCDPISGHATLYWYRQILGQGPELLVQFQDESVVDDSQLPKDRFSAERLKGVDSTLKIQPAELGDSAMYLCASSRRLAGDQETQYFGPGTRLLVL.

This chain connects TRBV6-1 to TRBJ1-2; D not resolved. CDR3 size: 13 residues. The V gene lost 3 bases and the J gene lost 2 bases, with 7 bases spanning the gap. Germline assignment: CDR1 MNHNS and CDR2 SASEGT. The CDR3 DNA follows: TGTGCCAGCAGTGAGCTACAGAACTATGGCTACACCTTC. It codes for CASSELQNYGYTF.

V gene TRBV27 combines with J gene TRBJ2-1; 11 nucleotides line up with TRBD2. The CDR3 extends over 16 amino acids. Germline CDR1 reads MNHEY; CDR2 reads SMNVEV (reference sequence). After removal of 3 bases from V and 3 bases from J, the junction contained 4 bases not matched to a gene. CDR3 protein: CASSFSGRAFYNEQFF. CDR3 nucleotide sequence: TGTGCCAGCAGTTTTAGCGGGAGGGCCTTCTACAATGAGCAGTTCTTC.

The chain recombines TRBV18 with TRBJ2-3; 9 positions agree with TRBD2. The CDR3 is 16 amino acids. Per the germline V gene, CDR1 is KGHSH and CDR2 is LQKENI. The ends lost 0 bases at V and 8 bases at J; junction bases unmatched: 9. CDR3 nucleotide sequence: TGTGCCAGCTCACCACCGGCTAGCGGGGCACAGGGTACGCAGTATTTT. It translates to CASSPPASGAQGTQYF.